The 29 T cell receptor beta chains below were found in one sample sequenced in a study of T cells in Graves' hyperthyroidism and ophthalmopathy. Amplified regions were TCR beta CDR3 sequences from RNA transcripts. Using the HTBI primer set, a first-round RT-PCR was run on the TCR CDR3. A single record per CDR3 protein comes from TCRdb applying MiXCR to the multiplex PCR reads. The sample shows 300,000 to 450,000 distinct CDR3 sequences, roughly 13% of them seen only once. Input material: blood. Every receptor here comes from a woman aged 18-29 years with Graves' hyperthyroidism.

In its sample, this clonotype was seen many times. The chain links TRBV28 to TRBJ1-6; D unresolved. This CDR3 spans 14 amino acids. With 5 bases removed from V and 10 bases from J, the gap between germline ends came to 15 bases. Germline values: CDR1 MDHEN, CDR2 SYDVKM. In DNA, the CDR3 is TGTGCCAGCAGTCGGACCTACTTAGGGTCACCCCTCCACTTT. It codes for CASSRTYLGSPLHF.

This clonotype was found many times. This chain links TRBV18 with TRBJ2-7; 15 bases align to TRBD2. The germline CDR1 and CDR2 sequences are KGHSH and LQKENI. Germline trimming cut 6 bases from V and 4 bases from J; bases unmatched to any gene: 13. CDR3 size: 18 residues. DNA of the CDR3: TGTGCCAGCTCCCCGCTGCCCGGGACTAGCGGGAGGACTTACGAGCAGTACTTC. Its translation is CASSPLPGTSGRTYEQYF.

This clonotype has just a few counts. This chain links TRBV6-1 with TRBJ1-6; D is ambiguous. Trimming took off 8 bases at V and 7 bases at J, with 9 bases between the two ends. The CDR3 loop spans 12 amino acids. The germline V gene has CDR1 MNHNS and CDR2 SASEGT. The CDR3 spells CASQDGNSPLHF. In nucleotides, the CDR3 is TGTGCCAGCCAGGACGGCAATTCACCCCTCCACTTT.

The chain has TRBV2 and TRBJ2-7; 14 bases agree with TRBD2. Germline CDR1 reads SNHLY; CDR2 reads FYNNEI. With 6 bases clipped from V and 1 base from J, the junction kept 5 bases outside the gene matches. CDR3 length: 16 residues. The CDR3 coding sequence is TGTGCCAGCAGGGTGACTAGCGGGAGGGTTTCCTACGAGCAGTACTTC. It yields the protein CASRVTSGRVSYEQYF.

The genes are TRBV4-1 and TRBJ1-2; D is unclear. The CDR3 covers 16 residues. Germline-derived CDR1 and CDR2 are MGHRA and YSYEKL. V lost 0 bases to trimming and J lost 3 bases, with 14 bases between them. DNA for the CDR3: TGCGCCAGCAGCCAAGATAATTATGAGGGTGACTATGGCTACACCTTC. It encodes CASSQDNYEGDYGYTF.

This clonotype was seen repeatedly, ten times or more. The chain has TRBV12-3 or TRBV12-4 and TRBJ1-5; 9 nucleotides line up with TRBD1. This CDR3 has 15 amino acids. V gave up 6 bases and J gave up 6 bases; unmatched junction bases: 9. The CDR3 sequence is CASRAGTGFGQPQHF. CDR3 bases: TGTGCCAGCAGGGCCGGGACAGGGTTCGGTCAGCCCCAGCATTTT.

The gene calls are TRBV11-2 and TRBJ1-2; weak D call: TRBD1 (6 bases). The CDR3 is made up of 15 amino acids. The germline V gene encodes CDR1 SGHAT and CDR2 FQNNGV. Trimming took 5 bases from V and 4 from J, leaving 17 bases between them. In DNA, the CDR3 is TGTGCCAGCAGCCCGGGGTCGGGGGCGGTCTATGGCTACACCTTC. This translates into CASSPGSGAVYGYTF.

In its sample, this clonotype was seen a few times. One base away lies a much larger clone, so this may be a sequencing read error. The chain has TRBV18 and TRBJ1-2; D remains ambiguous. Germline CDR1 KGHSH, CDR2 LQKENI. Trimming shortened V by 2 bases and J by 7 bases, and 14 bases separated the two germline ends. CDR3 length: 14 residues. The CDR3 spells CASSPADMPVGYTF. The CDR3 nucleotides read TGTGCCAGCTCACCAGCAGACATGCCCGTTGGCTACACCTTC.

The J gene is TRBJ2-3, the V gene TRBV4-2; no reliable D call. Germline V gene data show CDR1 as LGHNA and CDR2 as YNFKEQ. V was shortened by 0 bases and J by 6 bases, with 10 bases between the two germline ends. The CDR3 runs to 14 residues. The CDR3 DNA sequence: TGTGCCAGCAGCCAAGACCTCAGGTCGGATACGCAGTATTTT. It translates to CASSQDLRSDTQYF.

This clonotype was counted at least ten times. The CDR3 loop reads CASSPVDVSYEQYF. In DNA, the CDR3 is TGCGCCAGCAGCCCCGTCGATGTTTCCTACGAGCAGTACTTC. The V gene is TRBV5-1, the J gene TRBJ2-7; D is uncertain. This CDR3 comprises 14 residues. Germline V gene data show CDR1 as SGHRS and CDR2 as YFSETQ. Between the trimmed V and J ends, which lost 4 bases and 1 base, there was a span of 12 bases.

This clonotype came up a few times. The J gene is TRBJ2-3, the V gene TRBV27, with a tentative D call TRBD2 (6 bases). CDR3 length: 15 residues. From germline, CDR1 is MNHEY and CDR2 SMNVEV (reference sequence). With 6 bases removed from V and 2 bases from J, the gap between germline ends came to 15 bases. Here the CDR3 reads CASRGIAEPTDTQYF. For the CDR3, the DNA is TGTGCCAGCAGAGGGATAGCGGAGCCCACAGATACGCAGTATTTT.

This clonotype was seen more than once but under ten times. The chain carries TRBV18 and TRBJ1-4; D possibly corresponds to TRBD1 (5 bases). Germline CDR1 and CDR2: KGHSH and LQKENI. The CDR3 sequence is 16 residues long. V was trimmed by 2 bases and J by 10 bases, leaving 20 bases between them. CDR3 nucleotide sequence: TGTGCCAGCTCACCAGACAGTATCAATCATGGTGGAAAACTGTTTTTT. Its translation: CASSPDSINHGGKLFF.

This clonotype appeared a few times. The gene calls are TRBV20-1 and TRBJ1-6, with 10 bases matching TRBD1. Germline-derived CDR1 and CDR2 are DFQATT and SNEGSKA (reference sequence). This CDR3 comprises 15 residues. The ends lost 1 base at V and 7 bases at J; junction bases unmatched: 4. The CDR3 nucleotides are TGCAGTGCTAGAGTGGGACAGGGGAGCAATTCACCCCTCCACTTT. Amino acid sequence: CSARVGQGSNSPLHF.

This clonotype came up a few times. The V call is TRBV19, the J call TRBJ2-3, with D possibly being TRBD1 (5 bases). CDR1 and CDR2 from the germline V gene are LNHDA and SQIVND (reference sequence). Between the trimmed V and J ends, which lost 4 bases and 10 bases, there was a span of 12 bases. This CDR3 is 12 amino acids long. The CDR3 nucleotides read TGTGCCAGTAGTACAGGGCTTGGACCGCAGTATTTT. It is translated as CASSTGLGPQYF.

This clonotype showed up just a few times. The chain uses TRBV25-1 and TRBJ1-6, with D perhaps matching TRBD1 (5 bases). Trimming pared 7 bases from V and 18 bases from J, leaving 13 bases between. The CDR3 runs 10 residues. The germline V gene has CDR1 MGHDK and CDR2 SYGVNS. CDR3 DNA sequence: TGTGCCAGCATGGGGACGCGCTACCACTTT. It specifies CASMGTRYHF.

This clonotype came up many times. V usage is TRBV20-1 and J usage is TRBJ2-7; no clear D gene. CDR3 length: 11 amino acids. Germline V gene lookup returns CDR1 DFQATT and CDR2 SNEGSKA (reference sequence). Between the trimmed V and J ends, which lost 6 bases and 3 bases, there was a span of 9 bases. CDR3 residues: CSAQRDYEQYF. The DNA for the CDR3 is TGCAGTGCCCAAAGGGACTACGAGCAGTACTTC.

This clonotype was detected ten times or more. This chain joins TRBV9 and TRBJ2-3; possible D gene TRBD2, 6 bases. Germline CDR1 and CDR2: SGDLS and YYNGEE. This CDR3 has 15 amino acids. The V and J ends lost 0 bases and 1 base respectively, with 9 bases between them. CDR3 loop: CASSVGWGGTDTQYF. CDR3 in DNA: TGTGCCAGCAGCGTAGGATGGGGGGGCACAGATACGCAGTATTTT.

This clonotype was picked up many times. V is TRBV3-1 and J is TRBJ2-1; 13 bases are a match to TRBD2. Germline V CDR1 and CDR2: LGHDT, YNNKEL (reference sequence). The CDR3 extends over 17 amino acids. J lost 8 bases, V lost 4 bases, and 11 bases had no gene match. CDR3 bases: TGTGCCAGCAGCCCCCGACTAGCGGGGGGCCGGTCGGATGAGCAGTTCTTC. It is translated as CASSPRLAGGRSDEQFF.

This clonotype was recorded at least ten times. The chain links TRBV24-1 to TRBJ1-1, with TRBD1 as a possible D gene (5 bases). Trimming took 10 bases from V and 3 from J, leaving 11 bases between them. Germline lookup yields CDR1 KGHDR and CDR2 SFDVKD. The CDR3 extends over 12 amino acids. This CDR3 is CATEGPDTEAFF. As DNA, the CDR3 is TGTGCCACGGAGGGGCCGGACACTGAAGCTTTCTTT.

This clonotype was seen a handful of times. The genes are TRBV4-2 and TRBJ2-6; D is uncertain. The CDR3 length is 15 residues. In germline, CDR1 is LGHNA, CDR2 YNFKEQ. Trimming took 0 bases from V and 4 from J, leaving 7 bases between them. CDR3 in DNA: TGTGCCAGCAGCCAAGACGAACACGGGGCCAACGTCCTGACTTTC. It is translated as CASSQDEHGANVLTF.

This clonotype was recorded once. This sequence may be a read error, since a much larger clone differs from it by one base. The rearrangement uses TRBV7-9 and TRBJ1-2; tentative D call: TRBD1 (5 bases). The germline CDR1 and CDR2 sequences are SEHNR and FQNEAQ (reference sequence). This CDR3 has 16 amino acids. Deletions cut 1 base from V and 0 bases from J, with 12 bases between. In DNA, the CDR3 is TGTGCCAGCAGCTTAGTAGGGGAATATCCTAACTATGGCTACACCTTC. Its translation is CASSLVGEYPNYGYTF.

This clonotype has ten or more counts. This rearrangement joins TRBV11-2 to TRBJ1-2; tentatively, D is TRBD1 (5 bases). The CDR3 is 13 residues long. Germline CDR1 SGHAT, CDR2 FQNNGV. Trimming stripped 1 base from V and 4 bases from J, with 7 bases between. The CDR3 sequence is CASSLARAYGYTF. Written as DNA, the CDR3 is TGTGCCAGCAGCTTAGCCAGGGCCTATGGCTACACCTTC.

This clonotype was observed many times. The chain carries TRBV11-2 and TRBJ2-7, with no clear D. Germline CDR1 reads SGHAT; CDR2 reads FQNNGV. CDR3 length: 12 amino acids. Trimming took 3 bases from V and 3 from J, leaving 6 bases between them. The chain's CDR3 is CASSLQVYEQYF. CDR3 coding DNA: TGTGCCAGCAGCTTGCAGGTCTACGAGCAGTACTTC.

Ten or more counts support this clonotype. The genes are TRBV12-3 or TRBV12-4 and TRBJ2-2; D remains ambiguous. The CDR3 length is 15 residues. With 5 bases removed from V and 0 bases from J, the gap between germline ends came to 10 bases. CDR3 bases: TGTGCCAGCAGTGGAAAAAGATCGAACACCGGGGAGCTGTTTTTT. Its translation is CASSGKRSNTGELFF.

There are many counts of this clonotype. The chain couples TRBV5-1 to TRBJ2-7; no clear D gene. CDR1 and CDR2 from the germline V gene are SGHRS and YFSETQ. The CDR3 length is 13 residues. The V gene lost 6 bases and the J gene lost 3 bases, with 13 bases spanning the gap. In DNA form, the CDR3 reads TGCGCCAGCAAAATTTCAGATATCTACGAGCAGTACTTC. This gives the protein CASKISDIYEQYF.

The sample holds many counts of this clonotype. The genes are TRBV5-6 and TRBJ1-4, with 9 bases aligning to TRBD1. The CDR3 extends over 15 amino acids. V shed 3 bases, J shed 11 bases, and the junction held 11 bases outside the gene matches. Germline V gene sequence: CDR1 SGHDT, CDR2 YYEEEE. CDR3 loop: CASSYVPGQGGKLFF. CDR3 nucleotide sequence: TGTGCCAGCAGCTACGTCCCGGGACAGGGTGGTAAACTGTTTTTT.

There are many counts of this clonotype. This rearrangement joins TRBV6-2 or TRBV6-3 to TRBJ2-7; 9 bases are shared with TRBD2. Per germline, CDR1 MNHEY and CDR2 SVGEGT. The CDR3 runs 13 residues. Trimming at V came to 6 bases and at J to 3 bases, leaving 3 bases not matched to a gene. The chain's CDR3 is CASRSSGSYEQYF. DNA of the CDR3: TGTGCCAGCAGAAGTAGCGGGAGCTACGAGCAGTACTTC.

This clonotype was seen at least ten times. The rearrangement joins TRBV6-5 to TRBJ2-1; D not certain. V was trimmed by 0 bases and J by 9 bases, leaving 18 bases between them. The CDR3 has 16 residues. In germline, CDR1 is MNHEY, CDR2 SVGAGI. CDR3 sequence (DNA): TGTGCCAGCAGTTACTCGACTGGGGTTGTACTGGGTGAGCAGTTCTTC. It encodes CASSYSTGVVLGEQFF.

V usage is TRBV4-1 and J usage is TRBJ2-5; the D gene is possibly TRBD2 (5 bases). Germline-derived CDR1 and CDR2 are MGHRA and YSYEKL. The CDR3 length is 17 residues. The V end lost 3 bases, the J end lost 4 bases, and 21 bases lay between the germline ends. CDR3 nucleotide sequence: TGCGCCAGCAGCCAGGAAGGGAGACTGTCCTGGGGAGAGACCCAGTACTTC. It yields the protein CASSQEGRLSWGETQYF.